The clone carrying this TCR beta chain has a handful of counts. Its antigen is as yet unknown. The data derive from a study of T-cell reconstitution after alpha-beta-depleted transplantation in children. Unique molecular identifiers were used in preparing the TCRbeta library. TCRdb re-called the PCR reads through MiXCR, storing one row per CDR3 protein. The sample includes tens of thousands of distinct CDR3 sequences, around 9% of them seen just once. Study outcomes and limitations: Some patients owed their high day-60 TCRbeta diversity to surviving recipient T cells and thymic progenitors.

This CDR3 comprises 15 residues. V was clipped by 3 bases and J by 5 bases, with 18 bases between them. Germline CDR1 and CDR2: DFQATT and SNEGSKA (reference sequence). The V gene is TRBV20-1, the J gene TRBJ2-3, with D tentatively TRBD2 (5 bases). This clonotype was obtained from a male patient between 2 and 10 years old who had a stem cell transplant for chronic granulomatous disease, so the T cells may come from the graft donor. Material: PBMCs, mostly from graft donor cells, obtained 60 days after TCRalphabeta/CD19-depleted stem cell transplant. CDR3 in DNA: TGCAGTGCTAGCCTCCTCGGCGGGCGAGGAGATACGCAGTATTTT. It yields the protein CSASLLGGRGDTQYF.